The clone carrying this TCR beta chain was recorded a few times. The antigen is unknown. The data are from a study of T cell repertoires in cytomegalovirus infection. For the study at large: Both a matching HLA type and CMV infection were indicated by public TCR beta signatures.

Study-level findings and limits: CMV carriers with the relevant HLA were identified by cumulative public TCR beta family frequency. Predominance within the ex vivo response was attributable to HLA-C-restricted CMV-specific TCR beta clonotypes.

TCRdb itself ran the reads through MiXCR, one entry per CDR3 protein. Of roughly 320,000 distinct CDR3 sequences in the sample, 8% to 9.5% are singletons; the top ten hold 3.5% to 4.5%. The clonotype comes from a human donor in good health (CMV status not recorded). Some clones in this sample may be carry-over from other donors' samples. Material: PBMCs.

The CDR3 nucleotides read TGTGCCAGCAGTGGGGCAGGGGGCGTGGATACGCAGTATTTT. This encodes CASSGAGGVDTQYF. This sequence joins TRBV6-5 and TRBJ2-3; TRBD1 aligns across 8 bases. The CDR3 is 14 residues long. V lost 5 bases to trimming and J lost 6 bases; unmatched junction nucleotides: 7. The germline CDR1 and CDR2 sequences are MNHEY and SVGAGI.